What follows are 31 T cell receptor beta chains derived from one specimen sequenced in a study of blood T cell repertoires in COVID-19. Only in-frame clones appear in the TCRdb table, and some are missing; sequencing was by immunoSEQ multiplex PCR. The data show more than 45,000 clones, with approximately 88% seen just once and about 27% held by the top ten. Sequenced: peripheral blood. These TCRs come from a human donor in a cohort sampled during active COVID-19.

The CDR3 DNA sequence: TGTGCCACCAGCAGAGGGCGGGGACAGGGTGTCAATGAGCAGTTCTTC. Amino acid sequence: CATSRGRGQGVNEQFF. The chain couples TRBV15 to TRBJ2-1, with 9 bases lining up with TRBD1. CDR3 length: 16 residues. Germline V CDR1 and CDR2: LNHNV, YYDKDF (reference sequence). V gave up 1 base and J gave up 6 bases; unmatched junction bases: 7.

The table lists this clone with a few counts. The chain joins TRBV4-1 to TRBJ1-1, with TRBD1 as a possible D gene (6 bases). The CDR3 has 14 amino acids. Germline V gene sequence: CDR1 MGHRA, CDR2 YSYEKL. V gave up 2 bases and J gave up 4 bases, with 11 bases separating them. The CDR3 bases are TGCGCCAGCAGCCAAATACTAGGGGGCACTGAAGCTTTCTTT. Translating gives CASSQILGGTEAFF.

This chain connects TRBV9 to TRBJ2-7; D ambiguous. V was trimmed by 0 bases and J by 3 bases, leaving 7 bases between them. The germline V gene has CDR1 SGDLS and CDR2 YYNGEE. The CDR3 totals 13 residues. CDR3: CASSVGQNYEQYF. The CDR3 DNA sequence: TGTGCCAGCAGCGTAGGGCAGAACTACGAGCAGTACTTC.

This clone was counted a single time. V is TRBV12-3 or TRBV12-4 and J is TRBJ1-2; D remains unclear. The length of the CDR3 is 13 residues. V was trimmed by 5 bases and J by 3 bases, leaving 10 bases between them. The CDR3 coding sequence is TGTGCCAGCAGTATAAAACAGCACTATGGCTACACCTTC. This gives the protein CASSIKQHYGYTF.

The sample holds a few counts of this clone. The chain links TRBV4-3 to TRBJ1-5; D not resolved. This CDR3 comprises 15 residues. V gave up 4 bases and J gave up 2 bases, with 12 bases separating them. The V gene's germline CDR1 is LGHNA and CDR2 YSLEER. The CDR3 reads CASSPDFGGNQPQHF. CDR3 DNA: TGCGCCAGCAGCCCGGATTTCGGGGGCAATCAGCCCCAGCATTTT.

This clone has only one observation. This chain joins TRBV3-1 (or the pseudogene TRBV3-2) and TRBJ1-4; TRBD1 aligns across 9 bases. The germline gives CDR1 LGHDT, CDR2 YNNKEL (reference sequence). V was pared by 2 bases and J by 2 bases, with 6 bases of the junction left unmatched. The CDR3 sequence is 17 residues long. The CDR3 sequence is CASSQPGQGPTNEKLFF. The CDR3 DNA reads as TGTGCCAGCAGCCAACCCGGACAGGGGCCCACTAATGAAAAACTGTTTTTT.

The chain joins TRBV10-3 to TRBJ2-7, with a possible D match to TRBD2 (7 bases). The length of the CDR3 is 12 residues. The germline V gene encodes CDR1 ENHRY and CDR2 SYGVKD. V was clipped by 9 bases and J by 3 bases, with 12 bases between them. CDR3 amino acids: CAIGGGGYEQYF. CDR3 in DNA: TGTGCCATAGGGGGGGGTGGCTACGAGCAGTACTTC.

The chain carries TRBV5-6 and TRBJ2-7, with TRBD1 matching over 9 bases. There are 15 residues in the CDR3. The V gene end was trimmed by 4 bases and the J gene end by 1 base; junction bases not matched to a gene: 6. Germline CDR1 is SGHDT and CDR2 is YYEEEE. The CDR3 nucleotides read TGTGCCAGCAGCCTGACAGGGGGGCATTCCTACGAGCAGTACGTC. Protein sequence: CASSLTGGHSYEQYV.

The sample holds a few counts of this clone. The rearrangement joins TRBV24-1 to TRBJ1-1, with a tentative D call TRBD1 (5 bases). The CDR3 has 13 residues. V lost 5 bases to trimming and J lost 2 bases, with 8 bases between them. CDR1 and CDR2 (germline): KGHDR, SFDVKD. CDR3 loop: CATSATGNTEAFF. The DNA for the CDR3 is TGTGCCACCAGTGCTACAGGTAACACTGAAGCTTTCTTT.

In its sample, this clone was seen once. The chain combines TRBV7-3 with TRBJ1-1; unclear D gene. The germline CDR1 and CDR2 sequences are SGHTA and FQGTGA. The CDR3 spans 13 residues. V lost 4 bases, J lost 1 base, and 7 bases lay in between. This CDR3 reads CASSSAGNTEAFF. The CDR3 region has the DNA TGTGCCAGCAGCTCCGCGGGGAACACTGAAGCTTTCTTT.

CDR3 sequence reads: CASSLGTGGNQPQHF. In DNA, the CDR3 is TGTGCCAGCAGCTTAGGGACAGGGGGCAATCAGCCCCAGCATTTT. V usage is TRBV11-2 and J usage is TRBJ1-5, with 9 positions matching TRBD1. The CDR3 is made up of 15 amino acids. Unmatched junction bases numbered 0, after V lost 1 base and J lost 2 bases. Germline CDR1 reads SGHAT; CDR2 reads FQNNGV.

This sequence joins TRBV10-2 and TRBJ1-5; maybe TRBD1 (6 bases). The CDR3 totals 17 residues. V gave up 0 bases and J gave up 3 bases, with 15 bases separating them. Germline V lookup: CDR1 WSHSY, CDR2 SAAADI. CDR3 sequence: CASSESMSGAFNQPQHF. DNA for the CDR3: TGCGCCAGCAGTGAGTCTATGTCAGGGGCGTTCAATCAGCCCCAGCATTTT.

The chain combines TRBV5-1 with TRBJ1-6; no clear D gene. The V gene lost 1 base and the J gene lost 0 bases, with 8 bases spanning the gap. Germline assignment: CDR1 SGHRS and CDR2 YFSETQ. The CDR3 spans 16 residues. In nucleotides, the CDR3 is TGCGCCAGCAGCTTGAGTGGTAGCTCCTATAATTCACCCCTCCACTTT. Translating gives CASSLSGSSYNSPLHF. The whole variable domain, filled in from reference TRBV5-1 and TRBJ1-6, reads KAGVTQTPRYLIKTRGQQVTLSCSPISGHRSVSWYQQTPGQGLQFLFEYFSETQRNKGNFPGRFSGRQFSNSRSEMNVSTLELGDSALYLCASSLSGSSYNSPLHFGNGTRLTVT.

As concerns this clone: The junction departs from germline at one end; a sequencing error may be responsible. The genes are TRBV2 and TRBJ1-5; D call uncertain. The CDR3 length is 16 residues. CDR1 and CDR2 from the germline V gene are SNHLY and FYNNEI. The CDR3 bases are TGTGCCAGCAGGTTTGACCGACGGTCTAGCGATCAGCCCCAGCATTTT. Translating it yields CASRFDRRSSDQPQHF. Combining the CDR3 with reference TRBV2 and TRBJ1-5 gives the whole variable domain EPEVTQTPSHQVTQMGQEVILRCVPISNHLYFYWYRQILGQKVEFLVSFYNNEISEKSEIFDDQFSVERPDGSNFTLKIRSTKLEDSAMYFCASRFDRRSSDQPQHFGDGTRLSIL.

The chain employs TRBV7-3 and TRBJ2-7; TRBD2 matches at 11 bases. The V gene end was trimmed by 1 base and the J gene end by 4 bases; junction bases not matched to a gene: 3. The germline V gene encodes CDR1 SGHTA and CDR2 FQGTGA. The CDR3 totals 15 residues. The CDR3: CASSLMLAGGYEQYF. In DNA, the CDR3 is TGTGCCAGCAGCTTAATGCTAGCGGGGGGTTACGAGCAGTACTTC.

This rearrangement joins TRBV29-1 to TRBJ2-1, with TRBD2 identical over 8 bases. The CDR3 has 12 amino acids. Trimming removed 4 bases from V and 7 bases from J; junction bases left unmatched: 3. Germline values: CDR1 SQVTM, CDR2 ANQGSEA. CDR3: CSVASGRNEQFF. The CDR3 DNA is TGCAGCGTTGCCAGCGGGAGAAATGAGCAGTTCTTC.

The chain carries TRBV7-7 and TRBJ2-3; 9 nucleotides match TRBD2. CDR1 is SSHAT and CDR2 is FNYEAQ in the germline V gene (reference sequence). The V segment lost 5 bases and the J segment 0 bases; nucleotides outside the gene matches: 3. This CDR3 region has 15 residues. As DNA, the CDR3 is TGTGCCAGCAGCCGACTAGCGGTTAGCACAGATACGCAGTATTTT. It yields the protein CASSRLAVSTDTQYF. The whole variable domain, remainder taken from reference TRBV7-7 and TRBJ2-3, is GAGVSQSPRYKVTKRGQDVTLRCDPISSHATLYWYQQALGQGPEFLTYFNYEAQPDKSGLPSDRFSAERPEGSISTLTIQRTEQRDSAMYRCASSRLAVSTDTQYFGPGTRLTVL.

This chain connects TRBV29-1 to TRBJ2-6, with 9 bases matching TRBD1. The CDR3 totals 15 residues. Trimming at V came to 5 bases and at J to 2 bases, leaving 4 bases not matched to a gene. CDR1 is SQVTM and CDR2 is ANQGSEA in the germline V gene. CDR3 nucleotides: TGCAGCGTTCGGGACAGGGCAGCTGGGGCCAACGTCCTGACTTTC. Residues: CSVRDRAAGANVLTF. The entire variable domain, with the rest obtained from reference TRBV29-1 and TRBJ2-6, is as follows: SAVISQKPSRDICQRGTSLTIQCQVDSQVTMMFWYRQQPGQSLTLIATANQGSEATYESGFVIDKFPISRPNLTFSTLTVSNMSPEDSSIYLCSVRDRAAGANVLTFGAGSRLTVL.

V and J are TRBV5-1 and TRBJ2-7, with no clear D. The V gene's germline CDR1 is SGHRS and CDR2 YFSETQ. The CDR3 is 13 residues long. V was shortened by 0 bases and J by 3 bases, with 7 bases between the two germline ends. Written as DNA, the CDR3 is TGCGCCAGCAGCTTGGGGGCAGGCTACGAGCAGTACGTC. Protein product: CASSLGAGYEQYV.

V is TRBV9 and J is TRBJ2-1; a weak D match, TRBD2 (6 bases). Trimming removed 2 bases from V and 5 bases from J, with 14 bases in between. The germline V gene has CDR1 SGDLS and CDR2 YYNGEE. CDR3 size: 15 residues. CDR3 nucleotide sequence: TGTGCCAGCAGCGTGGGAGGCACTAAAAACAATGAGCAGTTCTTC. It is translated as CASSVGGTKNNEQFF.

V and J are TRBV27 and TRBJ2-1, with D possibly TRBD2 on 5 matching bases. The CDR3 extends over 14 amino acids. V shed 6 bases and J shed 8 bases, with 17 bases lying between them. Germline CDR1 reads MNHEY; CDR2 reads SMNVEV (reference sequence). This CDR3 reads CASSRLAGSDEQFF. The CDR3 DNA is TGTGCCAGCAGCCGGCTAGCCGGGTCGGATGAGCAGTTCTTC.

The V and J genes are TRBV11-3 and TRBJ1-4, with 7 positions matching TRBD1. The germline V gene encodes CDR1 SGHNT and CDR2 YENEEA. CDR3 length: 14 amino acids. Trimming removed 5 bases from V and 4 bases from J; junction bases left unmatched: 4. CDR3 amino acids: CASSNHRGNEKLFF. CDR3 in DNA: TGTGCCAGCAGCAACCACAGGGGTAATGAAAAACTGTTTTTT.

V and J are TRBV9 and TRBJ2-1, with 11 bases aligning to TRBD2. V trimming: 1 base; J trimming: 4 bases; junction bases outside the gene matches: 4. Germline V gene lookup returns CDR1 SGDLS and CDR2 YYNGEE. CDR3 size: 16 residues. This CDR3 is CASSVKGTSGYNEQFF. CDR3 in DNA: TGTGCCAGCAGCGTAAAGGGGACTAGCGGATACAATGAGCAGTTCTTC.

The V gene is TRBV4-1, the J gene TRBJ2-2; 10 bases fit TRBD2. Trimming removed 4 bases from V and 3 bases from J; junction bases left unmatched: 11. The CDR3 contains 18 residues. Per germline, CDR1 MGHRA and CDR2 YSYEKL. CDR3 loop: CASSPRGAGGKDTGELFF. In DNA, the CDR3 is TGCGCCAGCAGCCCCCGAGGAGCGGGAGGGAAAGACACCGGGGAGCTGTTTTTT.

The V and J genes are TRBV2 and TRBJ1-6; D is perhaps TRBD1 (6 bases). With 0 bases removed from V and 7 bases from J, the gap between germline ends came to 10 bases. In germline, CDR1 is SNHLY, CDR2 FYNNEI. This CDR3 contains 15 residues. The CDR3, as DNA: TGTGCCAGCAGTGAAGCGGCAGGGACAAATTCACCCCTCCACTTT. Its translation: CASSEAAGTNSPLHF. The variable domain in full, with the rest retrieved from reference TRBV2 and TRBJ1-6, is EPEVTQTPSHQVTQMGQEVILRCVPISNHLYFYWYRQILGQKVEFLVSFYNNEISEKSEIFDDQFSVERPDGSNFTLKIRSTKLEDSAMYFCASSEAAGTNSPLHFGNGTRLTVT.

In DNA, the CDR3 is TGTGCCAGCAGTCGTAGCGGCAGCACAGATACGCAGTATTTT. It is translated as CASSRSGSTDTQYF. The V call is TRBV27, the J call TRBJ2-3, with D maybe TRBD2 (6 bases). The CDR3 totals 14 residues. V was cut by 5 bases and J by 0 bases, with 9 bases left in between. Germline-derived CDR1 and CDR2 are MNHEY and SMNVEV (reference sequence).

V and J are TRBV3-1 (or the pseudogene TRBV3-2) and TRBJ2-5; 10 nucleotides match TRBD1. The CDR3 runs 13 residues. Per germline, CDR1 LGHDT and CDR2 YNNKEL (reference sequence). V gave up 6 bases and J gave up 5 bases; unmatched junction bases: 3. The CDR3 coding sequence is TGTGCCAGCAGTTTGGACAGGGGGGAGACCCAGTACTTC. The encoded protein is CASSLDRGETQYF.

The rearrangement uses TRBV18 and TRBJ1-4; TRBD1 might be the D (5 bases). V shed 0 bases and J shed 5 bases, with 13 bases lying between them. Germline V lookup: CDR1 KGHSH, CDR2 LQKENI. There are 16 residues in the CDR3. CDR3 amino acids: CASSPPSQGGNEKLFF. The CDR3 DNA follows: TGTGCCAGCTCACCACCGAGTCAGGGAGGGAATGAAAAACTGTTTTTT.

J is TRBJ2-2 and V is TRBV7-2; 7 bases map to TRBD2. V was pared by 5 bases and J by 0 bases, with 6 bases of the junction left unmatched. CDR3 length: 16 residues. The germline gives CDR1 SGHTA, CDR2 FQGNSA. The CDR3 region is CASSVVGGANTGELFF. The CDR3 DNA is TGTGCCAGCAGCGTGGTGGGAGGGGCGAACACCGGGGAGCTGTTTTTT.

The V and J genes are TRBV9 and TRBJ2-7, with 10 bases that match TRBD1. The CDR3 consists of 16 residues. The V gene's germline CDR1 is SGDLS and CDR2 YYNGEE. Losses at the gene ends were 3 bases for V and 5 bases for J; bases not matched to a gene: 11. Here the CDR3 DNA reads TGTGCCAGCAGCGAACCGACAGGGGGCATCAGCGACGAGCAGTACTTC. Encoded protein: CASSEPTGGISDEQYF.

The rearrangement uses TRBV3-1 (or the pseudogene TRBV3-2) and TRBJ2-1; 9 bases agree with TRBD1. This CDR3 has 17 residues. Germline CDR1 LGHDT, CDR2 YNNKEL (reference sequence). V shed 3 bases and J 4 bases; nucleotides not matched to a gene: 10. Written as DNA, the CDR3 is TGTGCCAGCAGCCATCTTCCCGGGACAGGGATGTACAATGAGCAGTTCTTC. Its translation: CASSHLPGTGMYNEQFF.